This T cell receptor (beta chain) was identified during a study of blood T cell repertoires in COVID-19. On the study more broadly: There were acute and convalescent COVID-19 samples, and they came from the United States, Italy and Spain. T cells, B-cell-depleted T cells, or PBMCs provided the cDNA or gDNA that served as material.

Authors' processing steps: Researchers report that nucleated cell counts were estimated from reference gene primer amplification. Here immunoSEQ multiplex PCR was the method, and the copy in TCRdb shows in-frame clones only, minus some. The V and J calls and clone size are taken from that table; D and trimming were inferred from the DNA. The sample lists tens of thousands of clones; roughly 88% were seen once. Germline CDR1 is LNHDA and CDR2 is SQIVND (reference sequence). With V trimmed by 4 bases and J by 3 bases, 12 bases remained unmatched. The CDR3 consists of 18 residues. The sequence was obtained from a man in his fifties or sixties with active COVID-19. The sample consisted of peripheral blood. V and J are TRBV19 and TRBJ2-1, with 10 bases fitting TRBD2. CDR3 residues: CASSRPTITSGDYNEQFF. The CDR3 nucleotides are TGTGCCAGTAGTAGGCCTACTATCACTAGCGGGGACTACAATGAGCAGTTCTTC.